This T cell receptor beta chain came from a study of shared clonotypes between healthy human individuals. J lost 5 bases, V lost 4 bases, and 6 bases had no gene match. The CDR3 runs 14 residues. From germline, CDR1 is MNHNS and CDR2 SASEGT. Here immunoSEQ multiplex PCR was the method, and the copy in TCRdb shows in-frame clones only, minus some. The sample yields 2 million to 3 million clones, 80% to 95% seen once. From CD4+ cells came CD45RA+ naive and CD45RA-negative memory subsets. The chain is built from TRBV6-1 and TRBJ1-2; 8 bases match TRBD1. The source material was naive CD4+ T cells from PBMCs. Sample subset: CD45RA+ positively selected. This TCR derives from a man in his late teens or twenties in good health. Some clones in this sample may be carry-over from other donors' samples. The CDR3 bases are TGTGCCAGCAGTGTCGGACAGGGAGAGTATGGCTACACCTTC. It is translated as CASSVGQGEYGYTF.